These 10 T cell receptor beta chains share one sample of origin, sequenced in a study of cytomegalovirus exposure and HLA in healthy donors. Method: immunoSEQ multiplex PCR; TCRdb's copy keeps in-frame clones and lacks some. This sample has 250,000 to 350,000 clones, with approximately 90% found just once. Specimen: PBMCs. These receptors were obtained from a woman aged 18-35 years in good health and CMV-seronegative.

This rearrangement joins TRBV4-3 to TRBJ2-7, with TRBD2 identical over 11 bases. J was trimmed by 3 bases and V by 4 bases; bases with no gene match: 8. CDR1 and CDR2 (germline): LGHNA, YSLEER. There are 16 residues in the CDR3. The CDR3 DNA is TGCGCCAGCAGCCGGGCCACTAGCGGGAGACTCTACGAGCAGTACTTC. This gives the protein CASSRATSGRLYEQYF.

The genes are TRBV2 and TRBJ2-3, with 8 bases lining up with TRBD2. Germline V gene sequence: CDR1 SNHLY, CDR2 FYNNEI. This CDR3 spans 14 amino acids. V lost 5 bases to trimming and J lost 1 base; unmatched junction nucleotides: 2. DNA for the CDR3: TGTGCCAGCAGTACTAGCGGACGCACAGATACGCAGTATTTT. It yields the protein CASSTSGRTDTQYF.

The chain joins TRBV14 to TRBJ1-2; D gene uncertain. Trimming cost V 4 bases and J 8 bases, with 11 bases left between them. Germline V CDR1 and CDR2: SGHDN, FVKESK. The CDR3 loop spans 12 amino acids. The CDR3 coding sequence is TGTGCCAGCAGCCCACTGGGCAGAGGCTACACCTTC. It codes for CASSPLGRGYTF. Full variable domain (rest looked up from reference TRBV14 and TRBJ1-2): EAGVTQFPSHSVIEKGQTVTLRCDPISGHDNLYWYRRVMGKEIKFLLHFVKESKQDESGMPNNRFLAERTGGTYSTLKVQPAELEDSGVYFCASSPLGRGYTFGSGTRLTVV.

V usage is TRBV7-9 and J usage is TRBJ2-1; the match to TRBD2 covers 11 bases. Per the germline V gene, CDR1 is SEHNR and CDR2 is FQNEAQ (reference sequence). CDR3 length: 15 amino acids. Losses at the gene ends were 3 bases for V and 10 bases for J; bases not matched to a gene: 8. CDR3 sequence reads: CASSFGTSGPREQFF. The CDR3 region has the DNA TGTGCCAGCAGCTTCGGGACTAGCGGCCCCCGGGAGCAGTTCTTC.

The J gene is TRBJ1-4, the V gene TRBV5-4; 7 bases align to TRBD1. V shed 0 bases, J shed 10 bases, and the junction held 3 bases outside the gene matches. The CDR3 totals 13 residues. Per germline, CDR1 SGHNT and CDR2 YYREEE (reference sequence). This CDR3 reads CASSLEAGGKLFF. The CDR3 bases are TGTGCCAGCAGCTTGGAAGCAGGGGGAAAACTGTTTTTT. Together with reference TRBV5-4 and TRBJ1-4, the CDR3 gives the full variable domain: ETGVTQSPTHLIKTRGQQVTLRCSSQSGHNTVSWYQQALGQGPQFIFQYYREEENGRGNFPPRFSGLQFPNYSSELNVNALELDDSALYLCASSLEAGGKLFFGSGTQLSVL.

The chain couples TRBV11-2 to TRBJ1-2, with TRBD1 identical over 7 bases. Losses at the gene ends were 0 bases for V and 6 bases for J; bases not matched to a gene: 4. CDR1 is SGHAT, CDR2 FQNNGV, per germline. The CDR3 spans 14 residues. Written as DNA, the CDR3 is TGTGCCAGCAGCTTAGACCCAACAGGGGATGGCTACACCTTC. This encodes CASSLDPTGDGYTF.

V usage is TRBV7-2 and J usage is TRBJ2-7; TRBD1 matches at 7 bases. Germline CDR1 SGHTA, CDR2 FQGNSA. V shed 1 base, J shed 0 bases, and the junction held 6 bases outside the gene matches. The CDR3 has 16 residues. CDR3 loop: CASSLGQWDSSYEQYF. CDR3 nucleotides: TGTGCCAGCAGCTTAGGACAGTGGGACAGCTCCTACGAGCAGTACTTC.

V usage is TRBV6-5 and J usage is TRBJ2-7; unclear D gene. V lost 0 bases and J lost 3, with 12 bases in between. Germline V CDR1 and CDR2: MNHEY, SVGAGI. The CDR3 extends over 15 amino acids. DNA for the CDR3: TGTGCCAGCAGTTACTCGACCGACTGGTACTACGAGCAGTACTTC. This sequence encodes CASSYSTDWYYEQYF.

This chain links TRBV4-3 with TRBJ2-7, with 9 bases aligning to TRBD1. CDR3 length equals 15 residues. Germline CDR1 LGHNA, CDR2 YSLEER. Losses at the gene ends were 0 bases for V and 4 bases for J; bases not matched to a gene: 4. This CDR3 is CASSQDSGQGYEQYF. The CDR3 nucleotides are TGCGCCAGCAGCCAAGATTCGGGACAGGGTTACGAGCAGTACTTC.

The sample holds one count of this clone. This chain's CDR3 is CASSLGLAGGTGELFF. CDR3 sequence (DNA): TGTGCCAGCAGCTTAGGACTAGCGGGGGGCACCGGGGAGCTGTTTTTT. V gene TRBV7-2 combines with J gene TRBJ2-2, with 13 bases fitting TRBD2. The ends lost 1 base at V and 4 bases at J; junction bases unmatched: 0. The length of the CDR3 is 16 residues. Germline CDR1 is SGHTA and CDR2 is FQGNSA.